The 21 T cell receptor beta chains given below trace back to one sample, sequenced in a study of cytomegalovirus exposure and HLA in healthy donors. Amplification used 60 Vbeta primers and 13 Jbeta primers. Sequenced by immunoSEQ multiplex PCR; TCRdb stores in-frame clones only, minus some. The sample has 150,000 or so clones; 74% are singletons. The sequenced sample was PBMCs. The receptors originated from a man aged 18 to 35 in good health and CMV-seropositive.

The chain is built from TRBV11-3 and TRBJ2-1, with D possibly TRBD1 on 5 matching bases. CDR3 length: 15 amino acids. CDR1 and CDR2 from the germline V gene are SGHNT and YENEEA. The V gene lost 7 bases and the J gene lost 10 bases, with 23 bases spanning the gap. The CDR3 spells CASTPGRAVGEEQFF. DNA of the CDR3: TGTGCCAGCACCCCGGGCAGGGCAGTGGGTGAGGAGCAGTTCTTC.

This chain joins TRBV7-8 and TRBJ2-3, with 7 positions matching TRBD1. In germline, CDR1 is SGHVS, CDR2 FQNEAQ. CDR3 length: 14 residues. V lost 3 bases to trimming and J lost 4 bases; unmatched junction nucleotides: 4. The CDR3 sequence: CASSLRGRSDTQYF. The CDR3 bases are TGTGCCAGCAGCTTGAGGGGGCGATCAGATACGCAGTATTTT.

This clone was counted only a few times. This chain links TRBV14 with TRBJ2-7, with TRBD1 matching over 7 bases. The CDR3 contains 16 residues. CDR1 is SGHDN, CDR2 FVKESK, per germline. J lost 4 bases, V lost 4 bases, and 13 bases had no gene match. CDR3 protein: CASSPAIFGTVYEQYF. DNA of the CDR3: TGTGCCAGCAGCCCGGCGATTTTCGGGACAGTTTACGAGCAGTACTTC.

CDR3 in DNA: TGTGCCAGCACTTTGACAGGGTTGAATTCACCCCTCCACTTT. Protein product: CASTLTGLNSPLHF. This rearrangement joins TRBV27 to TRBJ1-6; TRBD1 matches 7 bases. Trimming took 7 bases from V and 7 from J; bases not matched to a gene: 7. This CDR3 has 14 residues. Germline V gene data show CDR1 as MNHEY and CDR2 as SMNVEV (reference sequence).

CDR3 in amino acids: CASSLVDRSYEQYF. CDR3 nucleotide sequence: TGTGCCAGCAGCCTAGTCGATCGATCCTACGAGCAGTACTTC. J is TRBJ2-7 and V is TRBV5-6; D is uncertain. V was cut by 4 bases and J by 1 base, with 12 bases left in between. The CDR3 contains 14 residues. Germline CDR1 is SGHDT and CDR2 is YYEEEE.

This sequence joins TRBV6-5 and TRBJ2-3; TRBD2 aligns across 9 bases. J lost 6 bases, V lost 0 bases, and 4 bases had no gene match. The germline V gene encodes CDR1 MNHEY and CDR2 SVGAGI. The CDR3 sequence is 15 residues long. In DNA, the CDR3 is TGTGCCAGCAGTTACTCTAGCGGGAGAGCGGATACGCAGTATTTT. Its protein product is CASSYSSGRADTQYF.

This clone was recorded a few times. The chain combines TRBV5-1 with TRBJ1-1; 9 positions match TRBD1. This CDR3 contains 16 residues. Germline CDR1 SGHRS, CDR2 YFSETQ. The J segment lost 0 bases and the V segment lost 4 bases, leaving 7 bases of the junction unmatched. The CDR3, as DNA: TGCGCCAGCAGCCAACAGGGGGCAGAGATGAACACTGAAGCTTTCTTT. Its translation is CASSQQGAEMNTEAFF.

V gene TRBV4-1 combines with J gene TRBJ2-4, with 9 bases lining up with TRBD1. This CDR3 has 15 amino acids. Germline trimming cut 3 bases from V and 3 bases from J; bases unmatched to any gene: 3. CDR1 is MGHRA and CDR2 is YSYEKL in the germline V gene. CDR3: CASSQETGGKNIQYF. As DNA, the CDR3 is TGCGCCAGCAGCCAGGAGACAGGGGGCAAAAACATTCAGTACTTC.

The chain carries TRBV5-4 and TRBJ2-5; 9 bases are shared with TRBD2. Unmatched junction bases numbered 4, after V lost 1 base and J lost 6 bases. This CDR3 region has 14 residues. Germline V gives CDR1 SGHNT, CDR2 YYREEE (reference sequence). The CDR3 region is CASSLRLAGQTQYF. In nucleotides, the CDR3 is TGTGCCAGCAGCTTGAGGCTAGCGGGACAGACCCAGTACTTC.

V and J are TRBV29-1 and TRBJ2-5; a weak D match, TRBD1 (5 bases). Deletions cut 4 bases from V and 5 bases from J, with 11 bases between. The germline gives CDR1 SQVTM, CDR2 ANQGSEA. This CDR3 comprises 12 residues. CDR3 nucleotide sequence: TGCAGCGTTGTCCAGGGCGAGGAGACCCAGTACTTC. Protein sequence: CSVVQGEETQYF.

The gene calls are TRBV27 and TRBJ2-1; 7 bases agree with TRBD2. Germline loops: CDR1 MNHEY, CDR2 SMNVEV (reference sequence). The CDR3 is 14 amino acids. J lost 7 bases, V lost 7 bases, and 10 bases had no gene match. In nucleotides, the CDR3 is TGTGCCAGCAATCGACTAGCCCTTAGGAATGAGCAGTTCTTC. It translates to CASNRLALRNEQFF.

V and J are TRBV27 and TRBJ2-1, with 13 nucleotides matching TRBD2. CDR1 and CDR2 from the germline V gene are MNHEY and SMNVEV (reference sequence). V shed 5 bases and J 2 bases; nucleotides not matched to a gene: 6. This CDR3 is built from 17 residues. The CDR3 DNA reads TGTGCCAGCAGTCCTAGACTAGCGGGAGGCACCTACAATGAGCAGTTCTTC. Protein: CASSPRLAGGTYNEQFF.

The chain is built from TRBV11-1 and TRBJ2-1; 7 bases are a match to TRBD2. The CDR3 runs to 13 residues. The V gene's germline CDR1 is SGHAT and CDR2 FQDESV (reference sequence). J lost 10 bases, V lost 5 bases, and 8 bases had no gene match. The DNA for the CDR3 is TGTGCCAGCAGCCCAGGGACTATCCAAGAGCAGTTCTTC. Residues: CASSPGTIQEQFF.

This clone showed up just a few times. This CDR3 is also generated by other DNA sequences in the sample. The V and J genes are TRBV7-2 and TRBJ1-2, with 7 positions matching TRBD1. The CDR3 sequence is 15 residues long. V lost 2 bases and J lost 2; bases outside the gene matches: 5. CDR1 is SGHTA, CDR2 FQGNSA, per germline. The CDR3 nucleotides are TGTGCCAGCAGCTTACTCCCGGGACAGAACTATGGCTACACCTTC. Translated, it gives CASSLLPGQNYGYTF.

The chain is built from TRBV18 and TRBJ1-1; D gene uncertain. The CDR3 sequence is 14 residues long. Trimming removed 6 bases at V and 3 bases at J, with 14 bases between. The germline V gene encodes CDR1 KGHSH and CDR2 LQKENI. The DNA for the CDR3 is TGTGCCAGCTCCCCGGTCGGGTCAGACACTGAAGCTTTCTTT. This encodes CASSPVGSDTEAFF.

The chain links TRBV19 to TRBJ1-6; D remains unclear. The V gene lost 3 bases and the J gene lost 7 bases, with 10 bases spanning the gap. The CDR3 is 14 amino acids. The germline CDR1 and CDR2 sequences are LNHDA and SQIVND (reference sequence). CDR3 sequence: CASSMRGHNSPLHF. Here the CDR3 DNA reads TGTGCCAGTAGTATGAGAGGTCACAATTCACCCCTCCACTTT.

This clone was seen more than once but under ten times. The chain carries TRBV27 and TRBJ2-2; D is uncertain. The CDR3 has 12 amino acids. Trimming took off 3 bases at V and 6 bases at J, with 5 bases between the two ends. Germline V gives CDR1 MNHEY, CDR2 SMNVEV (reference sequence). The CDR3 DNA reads TGTGCCAGCAGTTTTAATGCCGGGGAGCTGTTTTTT. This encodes CASSFNAGELFF.

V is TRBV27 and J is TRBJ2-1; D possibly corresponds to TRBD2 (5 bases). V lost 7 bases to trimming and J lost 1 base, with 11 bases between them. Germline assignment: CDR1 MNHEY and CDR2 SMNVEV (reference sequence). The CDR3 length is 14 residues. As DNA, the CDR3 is TGTGCCAGCAAATCTTCGGGGTCCTACAATGAGCAGTTCTTC. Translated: CASKSSGSYNEQFF.

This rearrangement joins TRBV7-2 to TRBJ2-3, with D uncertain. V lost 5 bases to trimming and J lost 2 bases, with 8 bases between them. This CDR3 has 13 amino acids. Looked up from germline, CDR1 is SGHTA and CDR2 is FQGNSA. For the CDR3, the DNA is TGTGCCAGCAGCCGTGAGTCCACAGATACGCAGTATTTT. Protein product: CASSRESTDTQYF.

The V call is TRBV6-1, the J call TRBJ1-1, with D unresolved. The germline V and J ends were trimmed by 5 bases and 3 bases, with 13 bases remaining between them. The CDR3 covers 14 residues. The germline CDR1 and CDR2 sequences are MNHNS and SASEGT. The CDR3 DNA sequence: TGTGCCAGCAGTACCGAGGCTTGGGACACTGAAGCTTTCTTT. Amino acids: CASSTEAWDTEAFF.

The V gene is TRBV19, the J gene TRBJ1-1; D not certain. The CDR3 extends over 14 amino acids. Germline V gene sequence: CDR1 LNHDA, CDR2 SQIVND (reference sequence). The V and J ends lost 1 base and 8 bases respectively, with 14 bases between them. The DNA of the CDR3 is TGTGCCAGTAGTATAGCCCCAGGTATATCCGAAGCTTTCTTT. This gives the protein CASSIAPGISEAFF.